The present entry profiles one T cell receptor beta chain with its context. This sample is part of a study of blood T cell repertoires in COVID-19. The CDR3 has 15 residues. Germline V gives CDR1 LNHDA, CDR2 SQIVND (reference sequence). The germline V and J ends were trimmed by 1 base and 0 bases, with 9 bases remaining between them. Everyone who took part was about 18 to 90 years old, and they came from about 25 US areas. During the 2 weeks before they entered the study, exposed participants had met someone with a PCR-confirmed or clinician-diagnosed COVID-19 case. Sequencing was performed with immunoSEQ multiplex PCR; in TCRdb, only in-frame clones are kept and a portion is missing. The sample carries about 180,000 clones, roughly three quarters recorded once.

The material sequenced was PBMCs or T cells enriched from blood (not recorded which). The receptor's source is a man in his sixties who had been exposed to COVID-19. This chain links TRBV19 with TRBJ1-1; the D gene is possibly TRBD1 (5 bases). CDR3 amino acids: CASSIGAGMNTEAFF. CDR3 DNA: TGTGCCAGTAGTATAGGGGCAGGGATGAACACTGAAGCTTTCTTT.